Included here is one TCR beta chain sequence, with context. What it binds is unknown. Primers for the PCR totalled 60 Vbeta and 13 Jbeta. Measured with immunoSEQ multiplex PCR; TCRdb has only the in-frame clones, and not every one. This table has 95,000 to 100,000 clones, around 80% appearing once. This entry belongs to a study of cytomegalovirus exposure and HLA in healthy donors. Study in general: In a previous analysis, 95 million to 130 million unique TCR beta sequences were found from 150 million to 200 million T cells. Study results and limitations: It was taken for granted in presence/absence analyses that sequencing depth across donors was roughly uniform. Further analysis, carried out later, found HLA-associated TCR beta chains more clonally expanded than equally common other chains. Among donors in an Asian-associated ancestry cluster, a later analysis reportedly found fewer N-insertions than the roughly 610-donor mean.

Germline CDR1 LNHDA, CDR2 SQIVND (reference sequence). The CDR3 totals 15 residues. V dropped 5 bases and J dropped 5 bases, with 18 bases sitting between them. This receptor was identified in a man aged 55 to 70 in good health and CMV-seropositive. The chain has TRBV19 and TRBJ2-5, with D perhaps matching TRBD2 (7 bases). The sequencing input was PBMCs. CDR3 in DNA: TGTGCCAGTAGTCAGCAGACGGGGGGCGGGGAGACCCAGTACTTC. Protein product: CASSQQTGGGETQYF.